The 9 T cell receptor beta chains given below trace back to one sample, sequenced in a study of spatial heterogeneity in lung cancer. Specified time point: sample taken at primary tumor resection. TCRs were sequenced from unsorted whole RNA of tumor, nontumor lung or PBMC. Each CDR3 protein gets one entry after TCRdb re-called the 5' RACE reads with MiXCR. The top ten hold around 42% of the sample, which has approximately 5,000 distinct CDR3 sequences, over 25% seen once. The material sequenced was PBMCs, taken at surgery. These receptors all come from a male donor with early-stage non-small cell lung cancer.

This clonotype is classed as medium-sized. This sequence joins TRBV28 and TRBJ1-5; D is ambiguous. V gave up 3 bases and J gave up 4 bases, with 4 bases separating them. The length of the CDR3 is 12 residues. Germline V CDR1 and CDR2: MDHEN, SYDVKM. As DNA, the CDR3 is TGTGCCAGCAGTTTGGATAATCAGCCCCAGCATTTT. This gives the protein CASSLDNQPQHF.

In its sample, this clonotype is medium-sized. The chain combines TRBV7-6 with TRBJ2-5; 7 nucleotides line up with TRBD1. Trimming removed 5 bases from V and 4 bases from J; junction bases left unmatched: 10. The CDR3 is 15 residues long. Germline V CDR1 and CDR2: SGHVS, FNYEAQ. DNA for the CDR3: TGTGCCAGCAGCCAGACAGGGCAGAGGCGAGAGACCCAGTACTTC. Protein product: CASSQTGQRRETQYF.

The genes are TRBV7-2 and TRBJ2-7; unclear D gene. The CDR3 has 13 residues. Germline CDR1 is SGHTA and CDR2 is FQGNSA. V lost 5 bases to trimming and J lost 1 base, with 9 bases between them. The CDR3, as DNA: TGTGCCAGCAGCCTGATTAGGTCCTACGAGCAGTACTTC. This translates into CASSLIRSYEQYF.

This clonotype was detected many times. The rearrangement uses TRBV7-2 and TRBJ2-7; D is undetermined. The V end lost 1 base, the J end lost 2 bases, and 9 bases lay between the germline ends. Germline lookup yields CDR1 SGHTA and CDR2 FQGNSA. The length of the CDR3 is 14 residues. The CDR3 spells CASSLGLSAYEQYF. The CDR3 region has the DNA TGTGCCAGCAGCTTAGGTCTTTCCGCCTACGAGCAGTACTTC.

The CDR3 sequence: CASSQYREAEAFF. As DNA, the CDR3 is TGTGCCAGCAGCCAGTACAGGGAAGCGGAAGCTTTCTTT. The chain uses TRBV3-1 and TRBJ1-1; a possible D gene is TRBD1 (6 bases). V gave up 3 bases and J gave up 8 bases, with 13 bases separating them. CDR3 length equals 13 residues. The germline V gene encodes CDR1 LGHDT and CDR2 YNNKEL (reference sequence). The entire variable domain, with the rest obtained from reference TRBV3-1 and TRBJ1-1, is as follows: DTAVSQTPKYLVTQMGNDKSIKCEQNLGHDTMYWYKQDSKKFLKIMFSYNNKELIINETVPNRFSPKSPDKAHLNLHINSLELGDSAVYFCASSQYREAEAFFGQGTRLTVV.

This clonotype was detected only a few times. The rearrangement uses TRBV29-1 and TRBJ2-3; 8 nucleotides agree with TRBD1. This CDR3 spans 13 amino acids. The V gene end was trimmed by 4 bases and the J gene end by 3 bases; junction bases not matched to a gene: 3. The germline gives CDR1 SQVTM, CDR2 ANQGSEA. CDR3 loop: CSVVGQETDTQYF. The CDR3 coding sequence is TGCAGCGTTGTGGGACAGGAGACAGATACGCAGTATTTT.

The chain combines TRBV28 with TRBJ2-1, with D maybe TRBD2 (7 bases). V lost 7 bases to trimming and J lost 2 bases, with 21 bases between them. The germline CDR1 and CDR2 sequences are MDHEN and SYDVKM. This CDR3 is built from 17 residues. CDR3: CASTKGGATKAYNEQFF. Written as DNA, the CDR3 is TGTGCCAGCACCAAAGGGGGGGCGACTAAAGCCTACAATGAGCAGTTCTTC.

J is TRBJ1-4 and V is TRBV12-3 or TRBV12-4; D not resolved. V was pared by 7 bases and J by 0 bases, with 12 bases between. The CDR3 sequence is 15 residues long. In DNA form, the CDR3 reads TGTGCCAGCAACCCCGGACGGTCAACTAATGAAAAACTGTTTTTT. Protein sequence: CASNPGRSTNEKLFF.

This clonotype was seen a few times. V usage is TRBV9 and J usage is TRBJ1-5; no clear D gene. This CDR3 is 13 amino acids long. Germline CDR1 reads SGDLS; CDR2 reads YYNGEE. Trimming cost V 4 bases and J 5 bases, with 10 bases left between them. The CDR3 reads CASSPWGDQPQHF. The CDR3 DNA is TGTGCCAGCAGCCCGTGGGGAGATCAGCCCCAGCATTTT.